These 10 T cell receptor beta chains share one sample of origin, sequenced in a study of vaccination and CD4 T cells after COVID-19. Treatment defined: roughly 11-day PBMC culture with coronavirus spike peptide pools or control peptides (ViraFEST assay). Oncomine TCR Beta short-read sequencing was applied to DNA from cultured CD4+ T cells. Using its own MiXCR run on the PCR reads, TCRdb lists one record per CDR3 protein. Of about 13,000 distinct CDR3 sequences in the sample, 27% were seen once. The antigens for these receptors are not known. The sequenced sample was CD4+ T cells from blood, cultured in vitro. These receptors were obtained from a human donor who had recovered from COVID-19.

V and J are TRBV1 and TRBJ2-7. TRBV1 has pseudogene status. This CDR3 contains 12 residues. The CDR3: CTSSRWPVGQYF. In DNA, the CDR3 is TGCACCAGCAGCCGCTGGCCGGTCGGGCAGTACTTC.

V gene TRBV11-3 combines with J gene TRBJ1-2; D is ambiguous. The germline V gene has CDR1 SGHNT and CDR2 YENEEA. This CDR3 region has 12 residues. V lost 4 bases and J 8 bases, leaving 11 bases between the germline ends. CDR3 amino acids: CASSWQVAGYTF. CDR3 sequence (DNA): TGTGCCAGCAGCTGGCAAGTTGCCGGCTACACCTTC.

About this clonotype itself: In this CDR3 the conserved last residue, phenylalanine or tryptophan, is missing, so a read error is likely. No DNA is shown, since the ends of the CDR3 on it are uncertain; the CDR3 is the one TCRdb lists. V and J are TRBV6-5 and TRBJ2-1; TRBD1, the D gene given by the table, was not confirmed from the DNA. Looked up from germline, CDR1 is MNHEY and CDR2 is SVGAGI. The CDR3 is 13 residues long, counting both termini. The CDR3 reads CASSYGGTGNMGI.

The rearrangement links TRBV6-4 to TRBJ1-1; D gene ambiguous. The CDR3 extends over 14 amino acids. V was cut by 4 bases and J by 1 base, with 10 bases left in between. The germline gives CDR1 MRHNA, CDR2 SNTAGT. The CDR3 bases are TGTGCCAGCAGTGGCTCCGCGTGGAACACTGAAGCTTTCTTT. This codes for CASSGSAWNTEAFF.

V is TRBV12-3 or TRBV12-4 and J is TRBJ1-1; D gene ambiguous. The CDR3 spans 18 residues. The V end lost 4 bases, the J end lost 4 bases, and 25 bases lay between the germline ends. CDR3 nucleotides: TGTGCCAGCAGTTATCTTTCTTACCCGGGCCTCAGAGGCACTGAAGCTTTCTTT. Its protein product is CASSYLSYPGLRGTEAFF.

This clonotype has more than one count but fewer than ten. The CDR3 loop reads CASSSPRDRAEKLFF. CDR3 in DNA: TGTGCCAGCAGTTCACCGCGGGACAGGGCTGAAAAACTGTTTTTT. The chain carries TRBV27 and TRBJ1-4, with 9 bases that match TRBD1. There are 15 residues in the CDR3. Germline CDR1 and CDR2: MNHEY and SMNVEV (reference sequence). V was clipped by 4 bases and J by 7 bases; unmatched bases: 7.

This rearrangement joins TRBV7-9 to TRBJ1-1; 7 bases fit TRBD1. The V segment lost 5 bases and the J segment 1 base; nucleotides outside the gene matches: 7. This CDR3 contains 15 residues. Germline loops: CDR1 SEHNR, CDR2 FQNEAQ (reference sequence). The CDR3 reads CASSPRQGANTEAFF. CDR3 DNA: TGTGCCAGCAGCCCCAGACAGGGAGCGAACACTGAAGCTTTCTTT. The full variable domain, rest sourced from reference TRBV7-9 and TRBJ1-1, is DTGVSQNPRHKITKRGQNVTFRCDPISEHNRLYWYRQTLGQGPEFLTYFQNEAQLEKSRLLSDRFSAERPKGSFSTLEIQRTEQGDSAMYLCASSPRQGANTEAFFGQGTRLTVV.

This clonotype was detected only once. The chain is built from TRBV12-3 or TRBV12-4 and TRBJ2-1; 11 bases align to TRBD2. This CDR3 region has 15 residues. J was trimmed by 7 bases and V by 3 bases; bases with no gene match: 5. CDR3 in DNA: TGTGCCAGCAGTTTTAGCGGGGGGGCTTGGAATGAGCAGTTCTTC. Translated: CASSFSGGAWNEQFF.

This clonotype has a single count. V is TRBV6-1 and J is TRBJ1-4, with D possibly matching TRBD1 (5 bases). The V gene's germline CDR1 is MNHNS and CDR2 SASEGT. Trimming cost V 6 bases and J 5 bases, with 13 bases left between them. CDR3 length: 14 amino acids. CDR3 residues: CASRLGRLNEKLFF. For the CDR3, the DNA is TGTGCCAGCAGATTGGGACGGCTAAATGAAAAACTGTTTTTT.

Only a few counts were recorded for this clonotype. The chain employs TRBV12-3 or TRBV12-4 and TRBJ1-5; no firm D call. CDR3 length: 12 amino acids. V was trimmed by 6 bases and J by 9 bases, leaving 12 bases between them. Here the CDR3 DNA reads TGTGCCAGCAGCTTTCTCTGGGGGCCCCAGCATTTT. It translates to CASSFLWGPQHF.